This T cell receptor (beta chain) is drawn from a study of cytomegalovirus exposure and HLA in healthy donors. This clone was observed a few times. This CDR3 has 15 amino acids. V was cut by 0 bases and J by 2 bases, with 11 bases left in between. CDR1 is MNHNS and CDR2 is SASEGT in the germline V gene. The PCR had 60 Vbeta and 13 Jbeta primers. Profiling relied on immunoSEQ multiplex PCR, and the TCRdb table lists in-frame clones only, not all of them. The table lists about 220,000 clones, 80% to 85% of them singletons. This sequence originates from a boy aged 2 to 10 in good health and CMV-seronegative. The chain employs TRBV6-1 and TRBJ2-7, with TRBD2 as a possible D gene (5 bases). Sequenced: PBMCs. The CDR3 loop is CASSEAGLGPYEQYF. CDR3 sequence (DNA): TGTGCCAGCAGTGAAGCCGGACTGGGCCCCTACGAGCAGTACTTC.